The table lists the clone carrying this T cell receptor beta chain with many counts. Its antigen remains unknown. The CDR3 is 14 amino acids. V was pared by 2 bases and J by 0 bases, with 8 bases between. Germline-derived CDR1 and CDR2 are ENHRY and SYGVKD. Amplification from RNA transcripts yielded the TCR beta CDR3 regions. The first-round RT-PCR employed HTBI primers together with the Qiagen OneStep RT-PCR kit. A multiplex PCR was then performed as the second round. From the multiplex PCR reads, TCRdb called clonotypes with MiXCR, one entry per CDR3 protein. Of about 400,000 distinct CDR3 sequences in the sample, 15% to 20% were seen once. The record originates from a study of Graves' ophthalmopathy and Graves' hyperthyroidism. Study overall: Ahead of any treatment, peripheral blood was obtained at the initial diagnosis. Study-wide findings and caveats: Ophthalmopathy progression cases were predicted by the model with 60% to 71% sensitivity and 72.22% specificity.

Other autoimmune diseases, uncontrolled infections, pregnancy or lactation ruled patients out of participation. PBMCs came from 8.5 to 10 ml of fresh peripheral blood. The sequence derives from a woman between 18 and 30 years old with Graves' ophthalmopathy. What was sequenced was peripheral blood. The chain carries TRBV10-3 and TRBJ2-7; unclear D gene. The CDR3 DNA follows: TGTGCCATCAGTGAGCTGGCAAACTCCTACGAGCAGTACTTC. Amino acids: CAISELANSYEQYF.